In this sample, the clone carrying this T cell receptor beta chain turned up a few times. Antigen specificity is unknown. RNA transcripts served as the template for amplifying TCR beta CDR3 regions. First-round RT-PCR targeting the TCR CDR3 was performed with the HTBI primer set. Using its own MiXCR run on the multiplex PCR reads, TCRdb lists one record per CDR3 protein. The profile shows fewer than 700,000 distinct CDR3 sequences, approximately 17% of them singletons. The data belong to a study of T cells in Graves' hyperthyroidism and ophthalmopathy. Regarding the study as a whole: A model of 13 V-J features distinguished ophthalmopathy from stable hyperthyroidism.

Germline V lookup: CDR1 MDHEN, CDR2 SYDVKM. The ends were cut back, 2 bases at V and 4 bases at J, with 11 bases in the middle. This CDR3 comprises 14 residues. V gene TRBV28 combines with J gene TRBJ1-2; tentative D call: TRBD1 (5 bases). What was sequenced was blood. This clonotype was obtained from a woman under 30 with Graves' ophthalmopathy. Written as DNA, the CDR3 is TGTGCCAGCAGTTTAGGACGTGGGGCCTATGGCTACACCTTC. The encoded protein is CASSLGRGAYGYTF.